These 28 T cell receptor beta chains were all obtained from the same sample, sequenced in a study of OX40 agonist ivuxolimab in advanced cancers. Receptor libraries were prepared by the immunoSEQ multiplex PCR assay. This is the immuneACCESS table as TCRdb keeps it, with only in-frame sequences that have V and J called. A part of the clones is gone; compared with another copy, unresolved V genes explain less than half, and the rest is unexplained. This sample gives approximately 69,000 clones in total; 65% to 90% of them show up just once. Of the sample, 1.1% is held by the ten largest clones. The source was CD4+ or CD8+ T cells sorted from blood, collected in a trial of the OX40 agonist ivuxolimab. These receptors were taken from an adult with an advanced solid tumor such as melanoma, head and neck, liver or kidney cancer.

This chain joins TRBV5-1 and TRBJ2-1; the D is unclear. The CDR3 loop spans 16 amino acids. The V end was cut by 0 bases, the J end by 0 bases, with 10 bases between. Germline V gene sequence: CDR1 SGHRS, CDR2 YFSETQ. The CDR3 loop reads CASSLGVGSSYNEQFF. Written as DNA, the CDR3 is TGCGCCAGCAGCTTGGGGGTGGGAAGCTCCTACAATGAGCAGTTCTTC.

A remark on this clone: Other nucleotide sequences from this sample produce the same CDR3. CDR3 nucleotide sequence: TGTGCCAGCTCACCGACAGGGGGCTACGGCTACACCTTC. This sequence encodes CASSPTGGYGYTF. J is TRBJ1-2 and V is TRBV18, with 10 bases fitting TRBD1. With V trimmed by 3 bases and J by 8 bases, 3 bases remained unmatched. Germline CDR1 KGHSH, CDR2 LQKENI. CDR3 length equals 13 residues.

V is TRBV5-1 and J is TRBJ1-4; TRBD1 agrees at 9 bases. V shed 3 bases and J 2 bases; nucleotides not matched to a gene: 2. Germline V CDR1 and CDR2: SGHRS, YFSETQ. This CDR3 comprises 15 residues. The CDR3 loop is CASSSQGATNEKLFF. CDR3 DNA sequence: TGCGCCAGCAGCTCACAGGGGGCCACTAATGAAAAACTGTTTTTT.

The V call is TRBV7-2, the J call TRBJ2-7; D is undetermined. This CDR3 comprises 13 residues. Germline-derived CDR1 and CDR2 are SGHTA and FQGNSA. V was pared by 5 bases and J by 2 bases, with 10 bases between. Written as DNA, the CDR3 is TGTGCCAGCAGCCCCCATCTAGCCTACGAGCAGTACTTC. This translates into CASSPHLAYEQYF.

The rearrangement joins TRBV19 to TRBJ1-2; TRBD1 agrees at 10 bases. The CDR3 extends over 15 amino acids. The V segment lost 4 bases and the J segment 4 bases; nucleotides outside the gene matches: 6. CDR1 and CDR2 (germline): LNHDA, SQIVND (reference sequence). The DNA for the CDR3 is TGTGCCAGTAGTAAAGACAGGGGGCATGGCTATGGCTACACCTTC. As protein: CASSKDRGHGYGYTF.

Regarding this clone: Given a much more abundant clone one base away, this may be a read error. This rearrangement joins TRBV11-3 to TRBJ1-2; the match to TRBD1 covers 9 bases. The CDR3 is 15 amino acids. Germline V gene lookup returns CDR1 SGHNT and CDR2 YENEEA. V gave up 3 bases and J gave up 2 bases; unmatched junction bases: 4. The CDR3 region is CASSFGTGHNYGYTF. CDR3 DNA: TGTGCCAGCAGCTTCGGGACAGGGCACAACTATGGCTACACCTTC.

The chain has TRBV7-3 and TRBJ2-5; the D gene is possibly TRBD2 (6 bases). This CDR3 region has 15 residues. Looked up from germline, CDR1 is SGHTA and CDR2 is FQGTGA. The V end lost 2 bases, the J end lost 2 bases, and 12 bases lay between the germline ends. The CDR3 DNA reads TGTGCCAGCAGCTTAGGTGCGGGGCGGCAAGAGACCCAGTACTTC. Encoded protein: CASSLGAGRQETQYF.

The chain carries TRBV5-1 and TRBJ1-2; 10 bases align to TRBD1. This CDR3 comprises 14 residues. Unmatched junction bases numbered 7, after V lost 4 bases and J lost 7 bases. Germline assignment: CDR1 SGHRS and CDR2 YFSETQ. This CDR3 reads CASSPGQGISGYTF. The CDR3 DNA reads as TGCGCCAGCAGCCCGGGACAGGGGATCTCTGGCTACACCTTC. Full variable domain (remainder filled in from reference TRBV5-1 and TRBJ1-2): KAGVTQTPRYLIKTRGQQVTLSCSPISGHRSVSWYQQTPGQGLQFLFEYFSETQRNKGNFPGRFSGRQFSNSRSEMNVSTLELGDSALYLCASSPGQGISGYTFGSGTRLTVV.

For this clone: Other DNA sequences from this sample encode an identical CDR3 as well. CDR3 in amino acids: CASSKQGEEWTEAFF. The CDR3 bases are TGCGCCAGCAGTAAGCAGGGGGAGGAGTGGACTGAAGCTTTCTTT. V usage is TRBV5-1 and J usage is TRBJ1-1; TRBD1 agrees at 7 bases. This CDR3 is built from 15 residues. V lost 5 bases, J lost 5 bases, and 12 bases stayed unmatched. Germline lookup yields CDR1 SGHRS and CDR2 YFSETQ.

This clone was picked up one time. V is TRBV5-8 and J is TRBJ1-2; 9 bases map to TRBD1. Per the germline V gene, CDR1 is SGHTS and CDR2 is YDEGEE. Trimming removed 1 base from V and 8 bases from J; junction bases left unmatched: 3. This CDR3 is built from 13 residues. The CDR3 DNA sequence: TGTGCCAGCAGCTTGCGACAGGGGGACGGCTACACCTTC. Protein sequence: CASSLRQGDGYTF.

CDR3 loop: CASSQDAGYQPQHF. The CDR3 DNA is TGCGCCAGCAGCCAAGATGCAGGGTACCAGCCCCAGCATTTT. The J gene is TRBJ1-5, the V gene TRBV4-3, with D perhaps TRBD1 (5 bases). Germline CDR1 and CDR2: LGHNA and YSLEER. There are 14 residues in the CDR3. V was pared by 0 bases and J by 7 bases, with 10 bases between.

This chain uses TRBV15 with TRBJ2-7; a possible D gene is TRBD1 (6 bases). Germline V gene sequence: CDR1 LNHNV, CDR2 YYDKDF (reference sequence). The V end lost 4 bases, the J end lost 6 bases, and 13 bases lay between the germline ends. The CDR3 is 13 residues long. The CDR3 reads CATSMLGGLEQYF. The CDR3 bases are TGTGCCACCAGCATGTTAGGGGGTCTCGAGCAGTACTTC.

The chain links TRBV5-1 to TRBJ2-2; possibly TRBD1 for D (5 bases). V lost 2 bases and J 8 bases, leaving 7 bases between the germline ends. In germline, CDR1 is SGHRS, CDR2 YFSETQ. The CDR3 is made up of 12 amino acids. CDR3 amino acids: CASSFRAGELFF. CDR3 coding DNA: TGCGCCAGCAGCTTCAGGGCAGGGGAGCTGTTTTTT.

The chain recombines TRBV18 with TRBJ2-7; D is undetermined. Germline V gives CDR1 KGHSH, CDR2 LQKENI. The CDR3 extends over 15 amino acids. V was clipped by 3 bases and J by 5 bases, with 17 bases between them. The CDR3 loop reads CASSPPASYIDEQYF. CDR3 DNA sequence: TGTGCCAGCTCACCTCCTGCCTCGTACATCGACGAGCAGTACTTC.

The chain combines TRBV2 with TRBJ2-4, with D tentatively TRBD2 (6 bases). Between the trimmed V and J ends, which lost 6 bases and 8 bases, there was a span of 8 bases. This CDR3 is built from 11 residues. Germline loops: CDR1 SNHLY, CDR2 FYNNEI. The CDR3 DNA reads as TGTGCCAGCAGCGGGGACTACATTCAGTACTTC. It encodes CASSGDYIQYF.

The chain joins TRBV5-1 to TRBJ1-1; the D is unclear. The V end was cut by 0 bases, the J end by 6 bases, with 9 bases between. The CDR3 has 13 amino acids. CDR1 SGHRS and CDR2 YFSETQ come from the germline V gene. The CDR3 sequence is CASSLARRAEAFF. CDR3 in DNA: TGCGCCAGCAGCTTGGCAAGGAGGGCTGAAGCTTTCTTT.

This chain links TRBV19 with TRBJ1-5, with TRBD1 as a possible D gene (6 bases). This CDR3 is built from 14 residues. From germline, CDR1 is LNHDA and CDR2 SQIVND (reference sequence). V gave up 7 bases and J gave up 5 bases, with 15 bases separating them. In nucleotides, the CDR3 is TGTGCCAGTACCACAGGGTGGGGAGATCAGCCCCAGCATTTT. It yields the protein CASTTGWGDQPQHF.

The chain recombines TRBV5-1 with TRBJ2-3; D is ambiguous. The CDR3 runs 16 residues. Looked up from germline, CDR1 is SGHRS and CDR2 is YFSETQ. Trimming removed 4 bases from V and 0 bases from J, with 15 bases in between. The CDR3 loop is CASSPGEVLSTDTQYF. The DNA of the CDR3 is TGCGCCAGCAGCCCCGGCGAGGTCCTTAGCACAGATACGCAGTATTTT.

A note on this clone: Other nucleotide sequences in the sample specify the same CDR3. This sequence joins TRBV19 and TRBJ2-3; TRBD1 might be the D (6 bases). The CDR3 extends over 13 amino acids. Trimming cost V 1 base and J 5 bases, with 7 bases left between them. Germline values: CDR1 LNHDA, CDR2 SQIVND (reference sequence). DNA for the CDR3: TGTGCCAGTAGTATAGGAGGGGGAGATACGCAGTATTTT. This codes for CASSIGGGDTQYF.

The rearrangement uses TRBV16 and TRBJ1-1; D call uncertain. Germline CDR1 reads KGHSY; CDR2 reads FQNENV. The CDR3 sequence is 12 residues long. Trimming took off 0 bases at V and 9 bases at J, with 8 bases between the two ends. CDR3 in amino acids: CASSQSATQAFF. For the CDR3, the DNA is TGTGCCAGCAGCCAATCCGCTACCCAAGCTTTCTTT.

The chain carries TRBV18 and TRBJ2-5, with 13 bases fitting TRBD2. V gave up 3 bases and J gave up 5 bases; unmatched junction bases: 0. The germline V gene has CDR1 KGHSH and CDR2 LQKENI. CDR3 length: 14 residues. Written as DNA, the CDR3 is TGTGCCAGCTCACCGACTAGCGGGGGGGAGACCCAGTACTTC. This encodes CASSPTSGGETQYF.

The V gene is TRBV4-3, the J gene TRBJ1-3, with D maybe TRBD1 (6 bases). Trimming shortened V by 3 bases and J by 0 bases, and 12 bases separated the two germline ends. CDR3 length equals 16 residues. Germline CDR1 is LGHNA and CDR2 is YSLEER. CDR3 bases: TGCGCCAGCAGCCATCAACAGGGACACTCTGGAAACACCATATATTTT. This codes for CASSHQQGHSGNTIYF.

This clone was counted a single time. This chain uses TRBV7-2 with TRBJ1-3; TRBD1 matches at 8 bases. This CDR3 is 15 amino acids long. V dropped 5 bases and J dropped 0; count of bases not matched to a gene: 3. CDR1 is SGHTA, CDR2 FQGNSA, per germline. CDR3 coding DNA: TGTGCCAGCAGCACCACAGGGGGCTCTGGAAACACCATATATTTT. It encodes CASSTTGGSGNTIYF.

The V gene is TRBV9, the J gene TRBJ2-7; D may be TRBD2 (6 bases). The CDR3 has 14 amino acids. In germline, CDR1 is SGDLS, CDR2 YYNGEE. V dropped 0 bases and J dropped 3 bases, with 10 bases sitting between them. The CDR3 DNA sequence: TGTGCCAGCAGCGTAGGGCGGGGAAACTACGAGCAGTACTTC. Protein: CASSVGRGNYEQYF.

This chain uses TRBV6-5 with TRBJ1-6; 10 positions match TRBD1. The CDR3 totals 14 residues. The V and J ends lost 2 bases and 10 bases, in that order; junction bases with no gene match: 2. The germline CDR1 and CDR2 sequences are MNHEY and SVGAGI. CDR3 nucleotide sequence: TGTGCCAGCAGTTACGGGACAGGGGAGTCACCCCTCCACTTT. As protein: CASSYGTGESPLHF.

V and J are TRBV7-2 and TRBJ1-2; D unresolved. Trimming shortened V by 6 bases and J by 2 bases, and 10 bases separated the two germline ends. Germline V gene data show CDR1 as SGHTA and CDR2 as FQGNSA. CDR3 length: 13 amino acids. The CDR3 loop is CASSSGLNYGYTF. CDR3 sequence (DNA): TGTGCCAGCAGTTCTGGACTGAACTATGGCTACACCTTC.

This clone showed up just once. The chain combines TRBV6-5 with TRBJ2-7, with D unclear. This CDR3 has 12 amino acids. Germline CDR1 and CDR2: MNHEY and SVGAGI. V was trimmed by 0 bases and J by 2 bases, leaving 2 bases between them. CDR3 sequence (DNA): TGTGCCAGCAGTTACTCGACCTACGAGCAGTACTTC. Protein: CASSYSTYEQYF.

This chain links TRBV29-1 with TRBJ1-1, with a weak D call TRBD1 (6 bases). The CDR3 consists of 13 residues. Trimming left V 6 bases short and J 1 base short, with 12 bases between. CDR1 and CDR2 from the germline V gene are SQVTM and ANQGSEA. The CDR3 loop is CSVRTDGNTEAFF. CDR3 DNA sequence: TGCAGCGTGCGGACAGATGGGAACACTGAAGCTTTCTTT.